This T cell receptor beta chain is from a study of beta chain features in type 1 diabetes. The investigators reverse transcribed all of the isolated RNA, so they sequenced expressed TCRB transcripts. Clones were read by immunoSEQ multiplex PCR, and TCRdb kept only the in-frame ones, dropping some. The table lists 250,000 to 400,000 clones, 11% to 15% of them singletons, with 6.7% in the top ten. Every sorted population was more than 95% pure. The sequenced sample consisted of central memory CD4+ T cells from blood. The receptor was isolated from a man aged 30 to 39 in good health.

CDR3 bases: TGTGCCAGCAGCGCACGGACAGGGGGCGTCCCGGGGCGAGGCTACACCTTC. Its protein is CASSARTGGVPGRGYTF. The J gene is TRBJ1-2, the V gene TRBV9, with 11 bases that match TRBD1. The CDR3 sequence is 17 residues long. Trimming removed 3 bases from V and 8 bases from J; junction bases left unmatched: 15. Per germline, CDR1 SGDLS and CDR2 YYNGEE.